This T cell receptor (beta chain) was found in a study of PD-1 blockade in classical Hodgkin lymphoma. Every patient had relapsed following autologous stem cell transplantation, and cohorts differed in brentuximab vedotin exposure. Assay used: immunoSEQ multiplex PCR; TCRdb lists only in-frame clones, some missing. Of roughly 16,000 clones in the sample, roughly 83% were seen once. The CDR3 runs 19 residues. Trimming removed 4 bases from V and 2 bases from J; junction bases left unmatched: 19. Germline CDR1 SEHNR, CDR2 FQNEAQ (reference sequence). The starting material was peripheral blood mononuclear cells (PBMCs), obtained before the second cycle of nivolumab. This TCR was recovered from a human donor with classical Hodgkin lymphoma. V gene TRBV7-9 combines with J gene TRBJ2-7; 8 bases agree with TRBD2. The CDR3 reads CASSSDLLHSGIRAYEQYF. The CDR3 bases are TGTGCCAGCAGCTCCGACCTACTGCATAGCGGGATAAGGGCCTACGAGCAGTACTTC.